These 11 T cell receptor beta chains share one sample of origin, sequenced in a study of somatic mutations in cytotoxic T cells in rheumatoid arthritis. Here immunoSEQ multiplex PCR was the method, and the copy in TCRdb shows in-frame clones only, minus some. This sample has over 15,000 clones, with roughly four fifths found just once. The sample comprised CD8+ T cells sorted from blood. The source of these receptors is an adult with rheumatoid arthritis.

The chain recombines TRBV4-2 with TRBJ2-7; the D gene is possibly TRBD2 (6 bases). Looked up from germline, CDR1 is LGHNA and CDR2 is YNFKEQ. There are 16 residues in the CDR3. V dropped 1 base and J dropped 0 bases, with 13 bases sitting between them. CDR3 sequence (DNA): TGTGCCAGCAGCCAAGGCCCCGGCGGGGCCTCCTACGAGCAGTACTTC. Protein: CASSQGPGGASYEQYF.

The sample holds a few counts of this clone. The chain couples TRBV30 to TRBJ1-1, with 7 bases matching TRBD1. The CDR3 runs to 15 residues. V gave up 0 bases and J gave up 0 bases; unmatched junction bases: 4. CDR1 is GTSNPN and CDR2 is SVGIG in the germline V gene (reference sequence). In nucleotides, the CDR3 is TGTGCCTGGAGTGTGAGAGACAGGGTGAACACTGAAGCTTTCTTT. The encoded protein is CAWSVRDRVNTEAFF.

In its sample, this clone was seen a few times. The chain's CDR3 is CASSLVDLNTEAFF. In nucleotides, the CDR3 is TGCGCCAGCAGCTTGGTCGACTTGAACACTGAAGCTTTCTTT. V is TRBV5-1 and J is TRBJ1-1; no clear D gene. There are 14 residues in the CDR3. CDR1 is SGHRS, CDR2 YFSETQ, per germline. V was clipped by 0 bases and J by 0 bases, with 6 bases between them.

J is TRBJ1-4 and V is TRBV6-5; D gene ambiguous. V gave up 3 bases and J gave up 3 bases, with 8 bases separating them. The CDR3 sequence is 14 residues long. Germline V gene data show CDR1 as MNHEY and CDR2 as SVGAGI. The CDR3 coding sequence is TGTGCCAGCAGTTATTCGGTGTCTAATGAAAAACTGTTTTTT. This encodes CASSYSVSNEKLFF.

The chain is built from TRBV7-8 and TRBJ1-5; 7 bases match TRBD1. J lost 4 bases, V lost 3 bases, and 6 bases had no gene match. The CDR3 is 15 residues long. Looked up from germline, CDR1 is SGHVS and CDR2 is FQNEAQ. The CDR3 nucleotides are TGTGCCAGCAGCTTTTTCCAGGGGGAAAATCAGCCCCAGCATTTT. Amino acids: CASSFFQGENQPQHF.

The sample holds a few counts of this clone. The chain links TRBV2 to TRBJ1-2; D remains ambiguous. The CDR3 covers 11 residues. Trimming shortened V by 9 bases and J by 2 bases, and 7 bases separated the two germline ends. Germline V lookup: CDR1 SNHLY, CDR2 FYNNEI. CDR3 loop: CASAGNYGYTF. The CDR3 nucleotides read TGTGCCAGTGCGGGGAACTATGGCTACACCTTC.

The rearrangement links TRBV5-6 to TRBJ2-1; possibly TRBD1 or TRBD2 for D (5 bases each). With 0 bases removed from V and 9 bases from J, the gap between germline ends came to 13 bases. The germline CDR1 and CDR2 sequences are SGHDT and YYEEEE. The CDR3 is 14 amino acids. This CDR3 reads CASSLGGAASEQFF. The DNA for the CDR3 is TGTGCCAGCAGCTTGGGAGGGGCGGCGAGTGAGCAGTTCTTC.

The chain uses TRBV27 and TRBJ2-1; 9 nucleotides line up with TRBD2. The length of the CDR3 is 15 residues. V shed 3 bases and J 5 bases; nucleotides not matched to a gene: 5. Germline V gene data show CDR1 as MNHEY and CDR2 as SMNVEV (reference sequence). The CDR3 region has the DNA TGTGCCAGCAGTTTTGCGGGGGGGGTGAACAATGAGCAGTTCTTC. It encodes CASSFAGGVNNEQFF.

The chain carries TRBV7-8 and TRBJ2-2, with D unclear. Germline CDR1 SGHVS, CDR2 FQNEAQ. This CDR3 is built from 12 residues. V lost 4 bases and J lost 8, with 8 bases in between. The CDR3 coding sequence is TGTGCCAGCAGCTCGCACTGGGGGGAGCTGTTTTTT. It translates to CASSSHWGELFF.

This clone came up once. The junction departs from the called germline gene at one end, perhaps through a read error. This rearrangement joins TRBV28 to TRBJ2-7, with TRBD2 matching 9 bases. The CDR3 runs 16 residues. The germline V gene has CDR1 MDHEN and CDR2 SYDVKM. CDR3 DNA sequence: TGTGCCAGCAGCGCCCGCTGGGGACTAGCCTCCCACGAGCAGTACTTC. It translates to CASSARWGLASHEQYF.

J is TRBJ2-7 and V is TRBV18, with D possibly being TRBD2 (6 bases). The ends were cut back, 2 bases at V and 6 bases at J, with 17 bases in the middle. Germline V lookup: CDR1 KGHSH, CDR2 LQKENI. This CDR3 is built from 15 residues. Written as DNA, the CDR3 is TGTGCCAGCTCACCAGAGTTCAGGGCGGGACTCGAGCAGTACTTC. Translated, it gives CASSPEFRAGLEQYF.